This T cell receptor (beta chain) is drawn from a study of T cell responses to AZD1222 COVID-19 vaccine (dated by TCRdb to the early 2020s). About the study as a whole: AZD1222 recipients with second doses at about 4 weeks or about 12 weeks were pooled, because spike-specific TCR depth and breadth did not differ between schedules. TCR sequencing covered fewer than 250 trial participants: about 210 given two doses of AZD1222 and 26 given two doses of MenACWY control vaccine. Trial participants were enrolled into age subgroups of 18-55, 56-69 and 70-plus years, which contained roughly 140, 27 and 60 TCR-sequenced participants, respectively. General study outcomes and caveats: No day 14 peak-response samples were available, so repertoires were characterized only after the peak T cell response. Only five to seven AZD1222 recipients were SARS-CoV-2 seropositive at baseline, limiting conclusions about previously exposed vaccinees. Reportedly, close to half of the unique spike-specific TCRs recognized epitopes lying outside the regions that are mutated in the B.1.351 and B.1.1.7 variants. A significant rise in spike-specific TCR breadth and depth was observed after two AZD1222 doses relative to day 0 and relative to MenACWY recipients. The 56-69-year group was small, and its depth increase did not reach significance, likely because of low power. The whole spike protein was spanned by vaccine-associated CD4 TCRs, and dominant responses were seen in regions 160-218 and 743-854. Participants were mostly white British and included more females than males, and it was suggested by the authors that clonal diversity may have been underestimated.

The CDR3 regions of human TCRbeta chains were analyzed by immunosequencing. The authors' pipeline ran thus. Repertoire TCRs were matched against a reference library of SARS-CoV-2-specific TCRs generated with the MIRA antigen-specificity platform. Breadth was defined as the fraction of unique TCRs that were SARS-CoV-2-associated, and depth was defined as the fraction of total T cells that were SARS-CoV-2-associated. Using the MIRA data, each spike-specific TCR was mapped to the spike region that the TCR reacts to and placed in a CD4 or CD8 class. Log10-transformed breadth and depth values were compared by one-way ANOVA with Sidak's multiple comparisons tests. As stored in TCRdb, this immuneACCESS dataset retains in-frame rearrangements with V and J assigned. A fraction of the clones does not appear; measured against another copy, unresolved V genes explain less than half of the discrepancy, and the remainder lacks a known reason. V, J and clone size derive from that table, while D and trimming were established from the DNA sequence. A total of some 180,000 clones appear in this sample, 88% of them only once. Approximately 0.5% of the sample is in the top ten clones.

To note about this clone: The antigen this receptor binds is unknown. Nothing much larger sits one base from this clone, and base qualities are not available.

This specimen's time point label, interpreted: baseline before first vaccination. Vaccinee samples came from UK trials COV001 and COV002, including a single-blind randomized controlled phase 2/3 trial of AZD1222 (ChAdOx1 nCoV-19) in healthy adults. For TCRbeta chain sequencing, PBMC samples were collected from trial participants at day 0 and at day 28 after the second dose. V and J are trimmed by 3 bases and 0 bases, and the gene matches miss 27 bases of the junction. From a lookup of the germline V gene (reference sequence), CDR1 and CDR2 are LNHDA and SQIVND. Inclusive of the bounding cysteine and phenylalanine, the CDR3 is 24 residues long. Solely the CDR3 DNA is kept, with 72 bases framed from the first base.

The input for sequencing was peripheral blood, taken on day 0 of AZD1222 vaccination. The chain joins TRBV19 to TRBJ2-4; the junction holds 9 bases that match TRBD2. The sequence was collected from an adult in good health. CDR3 loop: CASSILAAGGRSNRLHLAKNIQYF. The sequence in DNA is TGTGCCAGTAGTATTTTAGCCGCGGGGGGGCGATCGAACCGTCTACACCTAGCCAAAAACATTCAGTACTTC. The full variable domain, with segments outside the CDR3 supplied by the reference TRBV19 and TRBJ2-4 proteins, appears as DGGITQSPKYLFRKEGQNVTLSCEQNLNHDAMYWYRQDPGQGLRLIYYSQIVNDFQKGDIAEGYSVSREKKESFPLTVTSAQKNPTAFYLCASSILAAGGRSNRLHLAKNIQYFGAGTRLSVL.